One sample yielded the 13 T cell receptor beta chains listed below, sequenced in a study of PD-1 blockade in classical Hodgkin lymphoma. Repertoires were generated with immunoSEQ multiplex PCR, while TCRdb's copy carries only in-frame clones and drops some. This table holds 90,000 to 140,000 clones, roughly 87% found once. As for time point: cycle 4 day 1 (C4D1), after five to seven weeks of nivolumab. All trial patients relapsed after autologous stem cell transplantation. The sample here was peripheral blood mononuclear cells (PBMCs), taken before the fourth cycle of nivolumab. These receptors were taken from a human donor with classical Hodgkin lymphoma.

The rearrangement joins TRBV28 to TRBJ1-1, with D perhaps TRBD1 (5 bases). V was pared by 5 bases and J by 1 base, with 14 bases between. Germline V gene sequence: CDR1 MDHEN, CDR2 SYDVKM. The CDR3 loop spans 15 amino acids. The CDR3 sequence is CASSPQGNRNTEAFF. The CDR3 DNA reads as TGTGCCAGCAGTCCTCAGGGAAACCGGAACACTGAAGCTTTCTTT.

V gene TRBV2 combines with J gene TRBJ2-1; tentative D call: TRBD1 (5 bases). Per the germline V gene, CDR1 is SNHLY and CDR2 is FYNNEI. Trimming took 4 bases from V and 13 from J, leaving 26 bases between them. The CDR3 totals 16 residues. CDR3 coding DNA: TGTGCCAGCAGTGGAAGGGGAACTCGAGCCGCCACGTTTCAGTTCTTC. It yields the protein CASSGRGTRAATFQFF.

V and J are TRBV19 and TRBJ2-2; 7 nucleotides line up with TRBD1. CDR1 is LNHDA, CDR2 SQIVND, per germline (reference sequence). There are 11 residues in the CDR3. J gave up 7 bases and V 8 bases, and 1 base lay outside the gene matches. The CDR3 DNA reads as TGTGCCAGTCGGACAGGCGGGGAGCTGTTTTTT. Residues: CASRTGGELFF.

This chain uses TRBV2 with TRBJ1-1, with TRBD1 matching over 9 bases. The CDR3 length is 15 residues. Unmatched junction bases numbered 11, after V lost 6 bases and J lost 6 bases. CDR1 and CDR2 (germline): SNHLY, FYNNEI. The CDR3 loop reads CASSRDRVQMAEAFF. In DNA, the CDR3 is TGTGCCAGCAGCAGGGACAGGGTACAAATGGCTGAAGCTTTCTTT.

The rearrangement links TRBV19 to TRBJ1-1; 7 nucleotides line up with TRBD1. From germline, CDR1 is LNHDA and CDR2 SQIVND (reference sequence). The length of the CDR3 is 15 residues. V gave up 4 bases and J gave up 3 bases; unmatched junction bases: 8. CDR3 nucleotides: TGTGCCAGTAGTACTCGGACAGGCTTGGACACTGAAGCTTTCTTT. Its protein product is CASSTRTGLDTEAFF.

The chain recombines TRBV14 with TRBJ1-1; D may be TRBD1 (5 bases). V lost 0 bases and J lost 4, with 15 bases in between. This CDR3 region has 16 residues. Looked up from germline, CDR1 is SGHDN and CDR2 is FVKESK. The CDR3 DNA is TGTGCCAGCAGCCAAGATTCGTTGGGGGGAAGCACTGAAGCTTTCTTT. It encodes CASSQDSLGGSTEAFF.

This chain uses TRBV27 with TRBJ2-1; 8 positions match TRBD2. This CDR3 is 13 amino acids long. CDR1 and CDR2 (germline): MNHEY, SMNVEV (reference sequence). V lost 6 bases and J lost 9; bases outside the gene matches: 7. The CDR3 coding sequence is TGTGCCAGCAGGCCAGCGGGAGCTGGTGAGCAGTTCTTC. This encodes CASRPAGAGEQFF.

This clone is medium-sized in the sample. V gene TRBV6-1 combines with J gene TRBJ2-7; possible D gene TRBD1, 5 bases. Germline CDR1 is MNHNS and CDR2 is SASEGT. V was shortened by 3 bases and J by 0 bases, with 15 bases between the two germline ends. The CDR3 runs to 16 residues. The CDR3 is CASSDSDSVPSYEQYF. The CDR3 DNA is TGTGCCAGCAGTGATTCCGACAGCGTACCCTCCTACGAGCAGTACTTC.

V and J are TRBV2 and TRBJ1-2, with 11 bases that match TRBD1. J was trimmed by 8 bases and V by 6 bases; bases with no gene match: 8. This CDR3 comprises 14 residues. Germline V lookup: CDR1 SNHLY, CDR2 FYNNEI. CDR3 sequence: CASRPGQGASGYTF. CDR3 DNA: TGTGCCAGCAGACCCGGACAGGGGGCGAGCGGCTACACCTTC.

V gene TRBV21-1 combines with J gene TRBJ1-5. TRBV21-1 is a recognized pseudogene. CDR3 length equals 13 residues. CDR3 sequence (DNA): TGTGCCAGCAGCAAACCCTACAATCAGCCCCAGCATTTT. Its protein product is CASSKPYNQPQHF.

The chain is built from TRBV10-3 and TRBJ2-1, with TRBD2 identical over 13 bases. J lost 8 bases, V lost 6 bases, and 10 bases had no gene match. The V gene's germline CDR1 is ENHRY and CDR2 SYGVKD. This CDR3 contains 16 residues. The CDR3 protein is CAIRGTSGTLSDEQFF. The CDR3 coding sequence is TGTGCCATCAGGGGGACTAGCGGGACGCTTTCAGATGAGCAGTTCTTC.

The chain joins TRBV7-9 to TRBJ2-1; 7 bases line up with TRBD2. CDR1 SEHNR and CDR2 FQNEAQ come from the germline V gene (reference sequence). Trimming at V came to 2 bases and at J to 5 bases, leaving 6 bases not matched to a gene. This CDR3 comprises 15 residues. DNA for the CDR3: TGTGCCAGCAGCTTAAGCAGGCGGGGGAACAATGAGCAGTTCTTC. Translating it yields CASSLSRRGNNEQFF.

The V gene is TRBV30, the J gene TRBJ1-5; no firm D call. V dropped 5 bases and J dropped 2 bases, with 10 bases sitting between them. The CDR3 loop spans 13 amino acids. Germline CDR1 reads GTSNPN; CDR2 reads SVGIG (reference sequence). The CDR3 loop is CAWGPGGNQPQHF. The DNA for the CDR3 is TGTGCCTGGGGTCCGGGTGGCAATCAGCCCCAGCATTTT.